Each of the 22 T cell receptor beta chains below was sequenced from the same sample in a study of blood T cell repertoires in COVID-19. The data were produced by immunoSEQ multiplex PCR, yet TCRdb's version contains in-frame clones alone and is incomplete. Of roughly 430,000 clones in the sample, roughly 84% are singletons; the top ten hold around 1.5%. The sequenced material came from PBMCs or T cells enriched from blood (not recorded which). The receptor source for this set is a woman younger than 35 who had been exposed to COVID-19.

The genes are TRBV3-1 (or the pseudogene TRBV3-2) and TRBJ1-3; the D is unclear. The CDR3 spans 16 residues. Germline assignment: CDR1 LGHDT and CDR2 YNNKEL (reference sequence). V was pared by 5 bases and J by 0 bases, with 14 bases between. The CDR3 DNA reads as TGTGCCAGCAGCTTCGGAGGGTGGATCTCTGGAAACACCATATATTTT. Amino acids: CASSFGGWISGNTIYF.

The chain recombines TRBV6-5 with TRBJ1-3, with a possible D match to TRBD1 (5 bases). Trimming pared 0 bases from V and 0 bases from J, leaving 9 bases between. Per the germline V gene, CDR1 is MNHEY and CDR2 is SVGAGI. The CDR3 spans 16 residues. For the CDR3, the DNA is TGTGCCAGCAGTTACTCCAGGGCTTACTCTGGAAACACCATATATTTT. As protein: CASSYSRAYSGNTIYF.

This clone has only a few counts. The germline gene is not matched at one end of the junction; a read error may be the cause. In DNA, the CDR3 is TGCGCCAGCAGCTTGCCGGCGGGGGGCTCCGACGAGCAGTACTTC. Translating it yields CASSLPAGGSDEQYF. This chain connects TRBV5-1 to TRBJ2-7; 8 positions match TRBD2. This CDR3 is 15 amino acids long. CDR1 and CDR2 from the germline V gene are SGHRS and YFSETQ.

The chain has TRBV28 and TRBJ1-4; possibly TRBD1 for D (5 bases). CDR3 length: 13 residues. Germline V lookup: CDR1 MDHEN, CDR2 SYDVKM. The ends were cut back, 3 bases at V and 8 bases at J, with 10 bases in the middle. The CDR3 DNA reads TGTGCCAGCAGTTTCAGTAACAGGGAAAAACTGTTTTTT. Protein: CASSFSNREKLFF.

To note about this clone: Other DNA sequences in the sample encode the same CDR3. V is TRBV15 and J is TRBJ1-1; D ambiguous. This CDR3 is built from 15 residues. Germline V gene lookup returns CDR1 LNHNV and CDR2 YYDKDF (reference sequence). The germline V and J ends were trimmed by 0 bases and 0 bases, with 8 bases remaining between them. The DNA for the CDR3 is TGTGCCACCAGCAGAGATCGAGGGATGAACACTGAAGCTTTCTTT. Its translation: CATSRDRGMNTEAFF.

The chain is built from TRBV6-2 or TRBV6-3 and TRBJ1-1; 9 bases map to TRBD1. CDR1 and CDR2 (germline): MNHEY, SVGEGT. Unmatched junction bases numbered 10, after V lost 5 bases and J lost 0 bases. This CDR3 is 17 amino acids long. The CDR3 DNA is TGTGCCAGCAGTCGGTCCGAGACAGGGGGAATGAACACTGAAGCTTTCTTT. This codes for CASSRSETGGMNTEAFF.

The gene calls are TRBV29-1 and TRBJ1-2, with 11 positions matching TRBD1. The CDR3 runs 18 residues. The J segment lost 4 bases and the V segment lost 5 bases, leaving 18 bases of the junction unmatched. The germline V gene has CDR1 SQVTM and CDR2 ANQGSEA. The CDR3 loop is CSVYYMRTGGAGGYGYTF. The CDR3 nucleotides are TGCAGCGTTTATTACATGAGGACAGGGGGCGCCGGGGGCTATGGCTACACCTTC.

The chain is built from TRBV28 and TRBJ2-7; 8 bases align to TRBD1. Losses at the gene ends were 5 bases for V and 4 bases for J; bases not matched to a gene: 22. Looked up from germline, CDR1 is MDHEN and CDR2 is SYDVKM. The CDR3 totals 19 residues. CDR3 DNA: TGTGCCAGCAGTCCCCGGGGCCTAGCAGGGGGCAATCGGAAATACGAGCAGTACTTC. Its translation: CASSPRGLAGGNRKYEQYF. The full variable domain, completed using reference TRBV28 and TRBJ2-7, is DVKVTQSSRYLVKRTGEKVFLECVQDMDHENMFWYRQDPGLGLRLIYFSYDVKMKEKGDIPEGYSVSREKKERFSLILESASTNQTSMYLCASSPRGLAGGNRKYEQYFGPGTRLTVT.

This clone has just one count. This chain links TRBV6-2 or TRBV6-3 with TRBJ2-1; D ambiguous. Germline V gives CDR1 MNHEY, CDR2 SVGEGT. The CDR3 is 12 amino acids. Trimming pared 4 bases from V and 7 bases from J, leaving 8 bases between. CDR3 in amino acids: CASSFFHNEQFF. The CDR3 DNA reads as TGTGCCAGCAGTTTTTTTCATAATGAGCAGTTCTTC.

The J gene is TRBJ1-3, the V gene TRBV28; TRBD1 matches 9 bases. The CDR3 loop spans 15 amino acids. The J segment lost 4 bases and the V segment lost 2 bases, leaving 3 bases of the junction unmatched. Germline V gene sequence: CDR1 MDHEN, CDR2 SYDVKM. Here the CDR3 DNA reads TGTGCCAGCAGTTTAGGGACAGGGCTAGGAAACACCATATATTTT. Its translation is CASSLGTGLGNTIYF.

This chain joins TRBV10-3 and TRBJ2-1; TRBD2 is a possible D gene (5 bases). V lost 0 bases and J lost 8, with 5 bases in between. CDR3 length equals 12 residues. Germline V gene sequence: CDR1 ENHRY, CDR2 SYGVKD. CDR3 coding DNA: TGTGCCATCAGTGAGTCACTAGATGAGCAGTTCTTC. Translation: CAISESLDEQFF.

V usage is TRBV5-4 and J usage is TRBJ2-7, with 10 bases lining up with TRBD1. The germline V gene has CDR1 SGHNT and CDR2 YYREEE (reference sequence). After removal of 5 bases from V and 5 bases from J, the junction contained 10 bases not matched to a gene. The CDR3 is 15 amino acids. The CDR3 loop reads CASSLPGQGSNEQYF. The DNA for the CDR3 is TGTGCCAGCAGTTTACCGGGACAGGGGTCCAACGAGCAGTACTTC. Complete variable domain (other parts from reference TRBV5-4 and TRBJ2-7): ETGVTQSPTHLIKTRGQQVTLRCSSQSGHNTVSWYQQALGQGPQFIFQYYREEENGRGNFPPRFSGLQFPNYSSELNVNALELDDSALYLCASSLPGQGSNEQYFGPGTRLTVT.

The chain employs TRBV13 and TRBJ1-1, with a tentative D call TRBD1 (6 bases). This CDR3 spans 14 amino acids. V lost 5 bases, J lost 8 bases, and 18 bases lay in between. Germline V gene data show CDR1 as PRHDT and CDR2 as FYEKMQ (reference sequence). The CDR3 region is CASSDPRTDPEAFF. CDR3 in DNA: TGTGCCAGCAGCGATCCTCGGACAGACCCAGAAGCTTTCTTT.

The V call is TRBV4-3, the J call TRBJ1-1; no clear D gene. The CDR3 sequence is 15 residues long. Trimming took 0 bases from V and 2 from J, leaving 10 bases between them. Germline assignment: CDR1 LGHNA and CDR2 YSLEER. CDR3 in amino acids: CASSQDAQLNTEAFF. In DNA form, the CDR3 reads TGCGCCAGCAGCCAAGATGCCCAGTTAAACACTGAAGCTTTCTTT.

As to this clone: Distinct nucleotide sequences in the sample also encode this CDR3. V gene TRBV7-3 combines with J gene TRBJ2-3; possible D gene TRBD2, 6 bases. V dropped 5 bases and J dropped 2 bases, with 11 bases sitting between them. Per germline, CDR1 SGHTA and CDR2 FQGTGA. There are 14 residues in the CDR3. The CDR3 nucleotides read TGTGCCAGCAGCCCAGGGACTCTCACAGATACGCAGTATTTT. Translated: CASSPGTLTDTQYF.

The chain carries TRBV7-2 and TRBJ2-5; 7 bases align to TRBD2. V lost 5 bases, J lost 5 bases, and 8 bases stayed unmatched. The germline gives CDR1 SGHTA, CDR2 FQGNSA. CDR3 length: 14 amino acids. CDR3 amino acids: CASSDTSGIETQYF. In nucleotides, the CDR3 is TGTGCCAGCAGCGACACGAGCGGGATTGAGACCCAGTACTTC.

The genes are TRBV4-1 and TRBJ2-1, with D maybe TRBD2 (6 bases). Germline assignment: CDR1 MGHRA and CDR2 YSYEKL. The CDR3 is made up of 15 amino acids. V was clipped by 6 bases and J by 2 bases, with 14 bases between them. Here the CDR3 reads CASRPNQRAYNEQFF. In DNA, the CDR3 is TGCGCCAGCAGGCCAAACCAGCGGGCCTACAATGAGCAGTTCTTC.

V is TRBV4-2 and J is TRBJ2-1, with 11 bases lining up with TRBD2. The CDR3 runs 16 residues. J gave up 10 bases and V 1 base, and 9 bases lay outside the gene matches. Per the germline V gene, CDR1 is LGHNA and CDR2 is YNFKEQ. The CDR3 region is CASSQGVAGGNEEQFF. The CDR3 bases are TGTGCCAGCAGCCAAGGGGTAGCGGGGGGGAATGAGGAGCAGTTCTTC.

V gene TRBV27 combines with J gene TRBJ2-4; tentative D call: TRBD1 (6 bases). The V end lost 8 bases, the J end lost 5 bases, and 13 bases lay between the germline ends. The CDR3 is 13 residues long. Germline CDR1 MNHEY, CDR2 SMNVEV (reference sequence). The CDR3 protein is CASWIGGQNIQYF. In DNA, the CDR3 is TGTGCCAGCTGGATAGGGGGTCAAAACATTCAGTACTTC.

The chain links TRBV4-1 to TRBJ2-7; TRBD2 agrees at 7 bases. V lost 4 bases, J lost 3 bases, and 15 bases stayed unmatched. The V gene's germline CDR1 is MGHRA and CDR2 YSYEKL. This CDR3 has 17 residues. CDR3 in DNA: TGCGCCAGCAGCCCAATGCAGAGCGGGGCTAACCTCTACGAGCAGTACTTC. It is translated as CASSPMQSGANLYEQYF.

This clone has only a few counts. V usage is TRBV6-5 and J usage is TRBJ2-1, with 11 bases aligning to TRBD2. Trimming at V came to 7 bases and at J to 7 bases, leaving 9 bases not matched to a gene. The CDR3 loop spans 15 amino acids. Per the germline V gene, CDR1 is MNHEY and CDR2 is SVGAGI. CDR3 loop: CASNQLAGVKNEQFF. DNA for the CDR3: TGTGCCAGCAACCAACTAGCGGGGGTAAAGAATGAGCAGTTCTTC.

V and J are TRBV5-1 and TRBJ2-2; perhaps TRBD1 as D (5 bases). V lost 0 bases and J lost 0, with 12 bases in between. The length of the CDR3 is 17 residues. CDR1 SGHRS and CDR2 YFSETQ come from the germline V gene. CDR3: CASSLAVRVPNTGELFF. CDR3 nucleotide sequence: TGCGCCAGCAGCTTGGCCGTCAGGGTCCCGAACACCGGGGAGCTGTTTTTT.